This passage covers 30 T cell receptor beta chains from one sample sequenced in a study of regulatory T cells in long-lasting Graves disease. Specified time point: newly diagnosed GD, antithyroid drugs for less than 3 months. TCR sequences were obtained from RNA taken from PBMCs. The TCR beta library used iRepertoire HTBI primers with Arm-PCR amplification of CDR3. TCRdb reprocessed the multiplex PCR reads via MiXCR and lists one record per CDR3 protein. The repertoire holds roughly 420,000 distinct CDR3 sequences, with less than 20% as singletons. This sample also appeared in a second study, on T cells in Graves' hyperthyroidism and ophthalmopathy.

Material: peripheral blood mononuclear cells (PBMCs), obtained at new diagnosis, from a patient treated with antithyroid drugs. The source is a woman between 18 and 29 years old with Graves disease.

At least ten counts were recorded for this clonotype. The chain employs TRBV7-2 and TRBJ2-3; D not resolved. CDR1 SGHTA and CDR2 FQGNSA come from the germline V gene. V lost 4 bases, J lost 5 bases, and 19 bases lay in between. The CDR3 length is 16 residues. The CDR3 bases are TGTGCCAGCAGCTCCCAGATGTCTCTTAGAATAGATACGCAGTATTTT. Encoded protein: CASSSQMSLRIDTQYF.

The genes are TRBV3-1 and TRBJ2-7; the D is unclear. V was cut by 4 bases and J by 7 bases, with 11 bases left in between. This CDR3 contains 12 residues. The germline V gene encodes CDR1 LGHDT and CDR2 YNNKEL (reference sequence). As DNA, the CDR3 is TGTGCCAGCAGCCTCCTTAAGGGTGAGCAGTACTTC. Residues: CASSLLKGEQYF.

This clonotype was counted ten times or more. The chain couples TRBV10-3 to TRBJ2-7; the D gene could be TRBD1 or TRBD2 (5 bases each). CDR3 size: 17 residues. The V end lost 3 bases, the J end lost 3 bases, and 21 bases lay between the germline ends. Germline loops: CDR1 ENHRY, CDR2 SYGVKD. The CDR3 region is CAISDLYDPGANYEQYF. The CDR3 DNA reads as TGTGCCATCAGTGACCTGTATGACCCCGGGGCCAACTACGAGCAGTACTTC.

This clonotype was found many times. J is TRBJ2-7 and V is TRBV27; 13 bases match TRBD2. Germline-derived CDR1 and CDR2 are MNHEY and SMNVEV (reference sequence). The V and J ends lost 2 bases and 3 bases, in that order; junction bases with no gene match: 7. The CDR3 totals 17 residues. Here the CDR3 DNA reads TGTGCCAGCAGTTTACCCCGACTAGCGGGAGGAATCTACGAGCAGTACTTC. This gives the protein CASSLPRLAGGIYEQYF.

As to this clonotype: No conserved phenylalanine or tryptophan is present at the end of the CDR3, so a read error is the likely explanation. V is TRBV7-9 and J is TRBJ1-1; 8 bases line up with TRBD1. The germline CDR1 and CDR2 sequences are SEHNR and FQNEAQ (reference sequence). The CDR3 consists of 14 residues. With 4 bases clipped from V and 1 base from J, the junction kept 2 bases outside the gene matches. The CDR3 sequence: CASSSGQGNTEAFL. In nucleotides, the CDR3 is TGTGCCAGCAGCTCCGGACAGGGGAACACTGAAGCTTTCTTA.

Only a few counts were recorded for this clonotype. This chain joins TRBV9 and TRBJ2-1, with D hard to call. Germline-derived CDR1 and CDR2 are SGDLS and YYNGEE. Trimming left V 0 bases short and J 7 bases short, with 11 bases between. CDR3 size: 14 residues. The CDR3 reads CASSVEVSLNEQFF. The CDR3, as DNA: TGTGCCAGCAGCGTAGAGGTGTCGTTAAATGAGCAGTTCTTC.

This clonotype was found many times. The V call is TRBV11-2, the J call TRBJ2-3; TRBD1 might be the D (5 bases). Germline V gene lookup returns CDR1 SGHAT and CDR2 FQNNGV. Trimming stripped 6 bases from V and 3 bases from J, with 16 bases between. There are 15 residues in the CDR3. The CDR3 is CASSWGRGHTDTQYF. In DNA, the CDR3 is TGTGCCAGCAGTTGGGGAAGGGGTCATACAGATACGCAGTATTTT.

The chain links TRBV19 to TRBJ2-3, with 7 bases matching TRBD1. Germline CDR1 LNHDA, CDR2 SQIVND (reference sequence). V shed 6 bases and J 0 bases; nucleotides not matched to a gene: 15. The CDR3 covers 18 residues. The CDR3 region has the DNA TGTGCCAGTAGGAGTATTAGACAGGGTTCTCGGAGCACAGATACGCAGTATTTT. Translation gives CASRSIRQGSRSTDTQYF.

This clonotype was picked up many times. The chain has TRBV11-2 and TRBJ2-7, with D perhaps TRBD1 (6 bases). Per the germline V gene, CDR1 is SGHAT and CDR2 is FQNNGV. The CDR3 is 16 amino acids. V lost 0 bases, J lost 2 bases, and 14 bases lay in between. CDR3 in amino acids: CASSLDPWGTTYEQYF. The CDR3 DNA follows: TGTGCCAGCAGCTTAGATCCGTGGGGGACAACCTACGAGCAGTACTTC. The full variable domain, its missing parts supplied by reference TRBV11-2 and TRBJ2-7, is EAGVAQSPRYKIIEKRQSVAFWCNPISGHATLYWYQQILGQGPKLLIQFQNNGVVDDSQLPKDRFSAERLKGVDSTLKIQPAKLEDSAVYLCASSLDPWGTTYEQYFGPGTRLTVT.

This clonotype was counted at least ten times. The chain employs TRBV10-1 and TRBJ2-7, with D possibly matching TRBD1 (5 bases). The V end lost 0 bases, the J end lost 6 bases, and 9 bases lay between the germline ends. This CDR3 region has 13 residues. Germline values: CDR1 WNHNN, CDR2 SYGVQD (reference sequence). The CDR3 loop is CASSESPRGEQYF. The CDR3 DNA follows: TGCGCCAGCAGTGAGTCACCTAGGGGCGAGCAGTACTTC.

There are many counts of this clonotype. This chain uses TRBV20-1 with TRBJ2-3; 8 nucleotides align to TRBD2. Trimming removed 1 base from V and 3 bases from J; junction bases left unmatched: 3. This CDR3 comprises 14 residues. Germline V CDR1 and CDR2: DFQATT, SNEGSKA (reference sequence). CDR3 residues: CSARVSGITDTQYF. The CDR3, as DNA: TGCAGTGCTAGAGTTAGCGGGATAACAGATACGCAGTATTTT.

This clonotype has at least ten counts. The V call is TRBV4-1, the J call TRBJ2-3, with 14 bases identical to TRBD2. The length of the CDR3 is 16 residues. V was clipped by 4 bases and J by 4 bases; unmatched bases: 4. Germline loops: CDR1 MGHRA, CDR2 YSYEKL. The CDR3 sequence: CASSRGTSGRADTQYF. The CDR3 DNA follows: TGCGCCAGCAGCCGAGGGACTAGCGGGAGAGCAGATACGCAGTATTTT.

This clonotype was counted a few times. This chain joins TRBV27 and TRBJ2-2, with no clear D. Per germline, CDR1 MNHEY and CDR2 SMNVEV (reference sequence). The V and J ends lost 5 bases and 1 base respectively, with 5 bases between them. The CDR3 covers 13 residues. The CDR3 reads CASSKLNTGELFF. CDR3 in DNA: TGTGCCAGCAGTAAACTGAACACCGGGGAGCTGTTTTTT.

Only a few counts were recorded for this clonotype. The rearrangement links TRBV28 to TRBJ1-2; D may be TRBD1 (5 bases). V dropped 5 bases and J dropped 3 bases, with 13 bases sitting between them. This CDR3 is built from 14 residues. Germline V gene lookup returns CDR1 MDHEN and CDR2 SYDVKM. CDR3 amino acids: CASSDGAQDYGYTF. The CDR3 bases are TGTGCCAGCAGTGACGGGGCGCAGGACTATGGCTACACCTTC.

This clonotype has at least ten counts. The chain recombines TRBV28 with TRBJ1-2, with a tentative D call TRBD1 (5 bases). V shed 8 bases and J shed 1 base, with 14 bases lying between them. The CDR3 length is 14 residues. Germline-derived CDR1 and CDR2 are MDHEN and SYDVKM. The CDR3 DNA reads as TGTGCCAGCTCCGAGGGAGGGGATAACTATGGCTACACCTTC. Translation gives CASSEGGDNYGYTF.

This clonotype was recorded at least ten times. V is TRBV6-2 or TRBV6-3 and J is TRBJ1-1; D may be TRBD1 (6 bases). This CDR3 spans 14 amino acids. The germline CDR1 and CDR2 sequences are MNHEY and SVGEGT. Trimming removed 7 bases from V and 4 bases from J, with 16 bases in between. The DNA for the CDR3 is TGTGCCAGCACTTGGGGGCAGGGCAGCACTGAAGCTTTCTTT. Its protein product is CASTWGQGSTEAFF.

As to this clonotype: A much larger clonotype is one base distant, so this may be a read error. The rearrangement joins TRBV13 to TRBJ1-4; D is ambiguous. The CDR3 consists of 14 residues. CDR1 and CDR2 (germline): PRHDT, FYEKMQ (reference sequence). Trimming removed 8 bases at V and 8 bases at J, with 18 bases between. The CDR3, as DNA: TGTGCCAGCGGCTCAACGCAAAAAGGCGAAAAACTGTTTTTT. Its protein is CASGSTQKGEKLFF.

This clonotype was seen more than once but under ten times. A much larger clone differs by one base, so this may be a read error. The chain employs TRBV6-5 and TRBJ2-3; TRBD2 might be the D (5 bases). The CDR3 is made up of 15 amino acids. In germline, CDR1 is MNHEY, CDR2 SVGAGI. Trimming pared 0 bases from V and 2 bases from J, leaving 9 bases between. CDR3 in amino acids: CASSYSAETTDTQYF. The CDR3 nucleotides are TGTGCCAGCAGTTACTCAGCGGAGACCACAGATACGCAGTATTTT.

This clonotype was detected a few times. This chain links TRBV7-3 with TRBJ2-3; D is possibly TRBD2 (6 bases). Germline CDR1 and CDR2: SGHTA and FQGTGA. The CDR3 has 17 amino acids. Trimming took off 2 bases at V and 3 bases at J, with 18 bases between the two ends. The CDR3 sequence: CASSLGWAGKGTDTQYF. CDR3 nucleotide sequence: TGTGCCAGCAGCTTAGGCTGGGCGGGAAAGGGGACAGATACGCAGTATTTT.

In its sample, this clonotype was seen many times. The J gene is TRBJ1-6, the V gene TRBV28; D may be TRBD1 (6 bases). The V and J ends lost 3 bases and 14 bases respectively, with 17 bases between them. Germline V gene sequence: CDR1 MDHEN, CDR2 SYDVKM. The CDR3 runs 14 residues. The CDR3 loop reads CASSFETGGGALHF. The CDR3 nucleotides read TGTGCCAGCAGTTTTGAGACAGGCGGAGGGGCCCTCCACTTT.

This clonotype was seen a handful of times. The chain is built from TRBV24-1 and TRBJ2-7, with D unresolved. V was trimmed by 6 bases and J by 4 bases, leaving 27 bases between them. This CDR3 comprises 18 residues. Germline CDR1 KGHDR, CDR2 SFDVKD. The CDR3 coding sequence is TGTGCCACCAGTCTTTCGATTGGAAACTTCCCCAAACTTTACGAGCAGTACTTC. Its protein product is CATSLSIGNFPKLYEQYF.

In this sample, this clonotype turned up a few times. This chain joins TRBV6-2 or TRBV6-3 and TRBJ2-3; a possible D gene is TRBD2 (6 bases). The CDR3 is 17 residues long. Looked up from germline, CDR1 is MNHEY and CDR2 is SVGEGT. Trimming left V 4 bases short and J 2 bases short, with 19 bases between. CDR3 bases: TGTGCCAGCAGTTCCCCGGACTACCCTCAATTCACAGATACGCAGTATTTT. Its translation: CASSSPDYPQFTDTQYF.

The chain uses TRBV5-1 and TRBJ2-7, with 7 bases lining up with TRBD1. There are 15 residues in the CDR3. The J segment lost 0 bases and the V segment lost 4 bases, leaving 7 bases of the junction unmatched. Germline-derived CDR1 and CDR2 are SGHRS and YFSETQ. CDR3 DNA sequence: TGCGCCAGCAGCCCACAGGGGCCAAGCTCCTACGAGCAGTACTTC. It specifies CASSPQGPSSYEQYF.

There are many counts of this clonotype. The CDR3 region is CSARYGLMNTEAFF. CDR3 bases: TGCAGTGCTAGATACGGATTGATGAACACTGAAGCTTTCTTT. The chain employs TRBV20-1 and TRBJ1-1; D uncertain. The germline V gene encodes CDR1 DFQATT and CDR2 SNEGSKA (reference sequence). V was shortened by 2 bases and J by 0 bases, with 10 bases between the two germline ends. The CDR3 extends over 14 amino acids.

In its sample, this clonotype was seen many times. This chain joins TRBV4-1 and TRBJ2-2, with D possibly matching TRBD2 (6 bases). The ends were cut back, 4 bases at V and 1 base at J, with 10 bases in the middle. The germline V gene encodes CDR1 MGHRA and CDR2 YSYEKL. The CDR3 extends over 15 amino acids. The CDR3 DNA sequence: TGCGCCAGCAGCCGAGGACTACAGAACACCGGGGAGCTGTTTTTT. Protein product: CASSRGLQNTGELFF.

As regards this clonotype: Germline and junction disagree at one end, which may indicate a read error. The CDR3 region has the DNA TGTGCCAGCAGCTTAGACGGCGGGAGCTACGGGCAGTACTTC. Its translation: CASSLDGGSYGQYF. V and J are TRBV7-9 and TRBJ2-7; 7 nucleotides match TRBD2. The CDR3 loop spans 14 amino acids. The germline gives CDR1 SEHNR, CDR2 FQNEAQ (reference sequence).

This clonotype was counted many times. V usage is TRBV15 and J usage is TRBJ2-7; D is undetermined. V shed 4 bases and J shed 0 bases, with 7 bases lying between them. In germline, CDR1 is LNHNV, CDR2 YYDKDF (reference sequence). The CDR3 runs to 13 residues. As DNA, the CDR3 is TGTGCCACCAGCATGGTTCCCTCCTACGAGCAGTACTTC. This sequence encodes CATSMVPSYEQYF.

This clonotype was observed a few times. The chain couples TRBV6-1 to TRBJ2-1, with 11 bases matching TRBD1. The CDR3 is made up of 14 amino acids. Germline V CDR1 and CDR2: MNHNS, SASEGT. Trimming took 6 bases from V and 7 from J; bases not matched to a gene: 5. The CDR3 sequence is CASSRGQGVNEQFF. The CDR3 coding sequence is TGTGCCAGCAGCCGGGGACAGGGGGTTAATGAGCAGTTCTTC.

This chain connects TRBV6-1 to TRBJ1-5, with TRBD1 matching 12 bases. Trimming removed 8 bases from V and 6 bases from J; junction bases left unmatched: 8. Germline CDR1 is MNHNS and CDR2 is SASEGT. There are 15 residues in the CDR3. The CDR3 sequence: CASGTGGGRGQPQHF. The DNA of the CDR3 is TGTGCCAGCGGGACAGGGGGCGGGAGGGGTCAGCCCCAGCATTTT.

The chain couples TRBV11-2 to TRBJ1-3; D is possibly TRBD1 (5 bases). This CDR3 comprises 14 residues. V lost 5 bases to trimming and J lost 11 bases, with 19 bases between them. Germline V CDR1 and CDR2: SGHAT, FQNNGV. The DNA of the CDR3 is TGTGCCAGCAGCCGACAGACCTCTGGGAACGCCATATATTTT. It codes for CASSRQTSGNAIYF.